The 26 T cell receptor beta chains in this list originate from one sample, sequenced in a study of blood T cell repertoires in COVID-19. Assay used: immunoSEQ multiplex PCR; TCRdb lists only in-frame clones, some missing. Here the sample spans roughly 150,000 clones, 80% to 90% being singletons. Input material: peripheral blood. The source of these receptors is a woman in her 70s with acute or convalescent COVID-19.

The V gene is TRBV9, the J gene TRBJ2-1; no clear D. The CDR3 contains 11 residues. V was clipped by 4 bases and J by 7 bases, with 6 bases between them. The V gene's germline CDR1 is SGDLS and CDR2 YYNGEE. The CDR3 nucleotides are TGTGCCAGCAGCAGTCGGAATGAGCAGTTCTTC. Protein product: CASSSRNEQFF.

The CDR3, as DNA: TGTGCCTGGAACACCCTTGGACAGCGGATCCACAATGAGCAGTTCTTC. Translated: CAWNTLGQRIHNEQFF. The V call is TRBV30, the J call TRBJ2-1; D perhaps matches TRBD1 (6 bases). This CDR3 comprises 16 residues. The germline CDR1 and CDR2 sequences are GTSNPN and SVGIG (reference sequence). Trimming stripped 4 bases from V and 5 bases from J, with 21 bases between.

This clone was counted between two and nine times. The V and J genes are TRBV5-4 and TRBJ1-6; possibly TRBD1 for D (5 bases). Germline CDR1 is SGHNT and CDR2 is YYREEE (reference sequence). The V gene lost 4 bases and the J gene lost 9 bases, with 17 bases spanning the gap. This CDR3 is built from 15 residues. CDR3 bases: TGTGCCAGCAGCCCGGCCTCGGGGGTAGGTTCACCCCTCCACTTT. Its protein product is CASSPASGVGSPLHF.

The J gene is TRBJ1-4, the V gene TRBV7-2, with 9 bases identical to TRBD1. Germline V lookup: CDR1 SGHTA, CDR2 FQGNSA. This CDR3 is built from 14 residues. With V trimmed by 5 bases and J by 8 bases, 6 bases remained unmatched. The CDR3 loop reads CASSKNRGREKLFF. The DNA of the CDR3 is TGTGCCAGCAGCAAGAACAGGGGGCGGGAAAAACTGTTTTTT.

This chain links TRBV27 with TRBJ1-1; perhaps TRBD1 as D (5 bases). Germline values: CDR1 MNHEY, CDR2 SMNVEV (reference sequence). The CDR3 loop spans 15 amino acids. The V end lost 5 bases, the J end lost 3 bases, and 16 bases lay between the germline ends. CDR3 region: CASSHTQWGDTEAFF. CDR3 bases: TGTGCCAGCAGTCATACACAGTGGGGGGACACTGAAGCTTTCTTT.

This clone appeared once. The gene calls are TRBV3-1 (or the pseudogene TRBV3-2) and TRBJ1-5, with 7 bases matching TRBD1. In germline, CDR1 is LGHDT, CDR2 YNNKEL (reference sequence). The CDR3 runs 13 residues. The junction had 3 bases not matched to a gene; V was cut back by 3 bases and J by 7 bases. The CDR3 loop is CASSQTGRQPQHF. In DNA, the CDR3 is TGTGCCAGCAGCCAGACAGGGCGCCAGCCCCAGCATTTT.

V and J are TRBV3-1 (or the pseudogene TRBV3-2) and TRBJ1-1, with TRBD1 identical over 8 bases. The ends lost 5 bases at V and 0 bases at J; junction bases unmatched: 5. Germline values: CDR1 LGHDT, CDR2 YNNKEL (reference sequence). The CDR3 is made up of 15 amino acids. The CDR3 DNA reads TGTGCCAGCAGCTACAGACAGGGGATGAACACTGAAGCTTTCTTT. Protein sequence: CASSYRQGMNTEAFF.

This clone has more than one count but fewer than ten. The V and J genes are TRBV7-8 and TRBJ1-3; D gene ambiguous. The germline V gene encodes CDR1 SGHVS and CDR2 FQNEAQ. CDR3 size: 17 residues. The V end was cut by 0 bases, the J end by 0 bases, with 12 bases between. CDR3 sequence reads: CASSLASAGSSGNTIYF. DNA of the CDR3: TGTGCCAGCAGCTTAGCGTCTGCTGGTAGCTCTGGAAACACCATATATTTT.

V gene TRBV5-5 combines with J gene TRBJ1-2, with TRBD1 as a possible D gene (5 bases). The CDR3 consists of 12 residues. In germline, CDR1 is SGHKS, CDR2 YYEKEE (reference sequence). V shed 4 bases and J shed 4 bases, with 8 bases lying between them. The CDR3 coding sequence is TGTGCCAGCAGCGGACAAGGCTATGGCTACACCTTC. Translation gives CASSGQGYGYTF.

This sequence joins TRBV13 and TRBJ1-4, with D perhaps TRBD1 (5 bases). The CDR3 is 16 residues long. The V end was cut by 0 bases, the J end by 7 bases, with 15 bases between. CDR1 and CDR2 (germline): PRHDT, FYEKMQ (reference sequence). CDR3 region: CASSLGSQGSSEKLFF. The CDR3 DNA is TGTGCCAGCAGCTTAGGTTCGCAGGGTTCGAGTGAAAAACTGTTTTTT.

The chain uses TRBV21-1 and TRBJ1-4; TRBD1 was called by the table and not checked on the DNA. TRBV21-1 is deemed a pseudogene. The CDR3 runs to 15 residues. CDR3 sequence: CASSKPRGWGEKLFF. The DNA of the CDR3 is TGTGCCAGCAGCAAACCGAGGGGGTGGGGTGAAAAACTGTTTTTT.

The V and J genes are TRBV13 and TRBJ1-2, with 11 bases matching TRBD1. The junction had 5 bases not matched to a gene; V was cut back by 5 bases and J by 6 bases. There are 14 residues in the CDR3. Germline V gene data show CDR1 as PRHDT and CDR2 as FYEKMQ (reference sequence). In nucleotides, the CDR3 is TGTGCCAGCAGCCGGACAGGGGGCGAGGATGGCTACACCTTC. Protein: CASSRTGGEDGYTF.

The V call is TRBV20-1, the J call TRBJ2-2, with a tentative D call TRBD2 (6 bases). CDR3 length equals 15 residues. Per germline, CDR1 DFQATT and CDR2 SNEGSKA (reference sequence). V was clipped by 3 bases and J by 0 bases, with 11 bases between them. The CDR3 region has the DNA TGCAGTGCTAGTAGGCCTAGCGCGAACACCGGGGAGCTGTTTTTT. This gives the protein CSASRPSANTGELFF.

The chain carries TRBV7-9 and TRBJ2-1; D possibly corresponds to TRBD1 (6 bases). The V gene's germline CDR1 is SEHNR and CDR2 FQNEAQ (reference sequence). This CDR3 has 15 amino acids. Trimming removed 5 bases from V and 4 bases from J, with 15 bases in between. CDR3: CASSVRGLEYNEQFF. For the CDR3, the DNA is TGTGCCAGCAGCGTCAGGGGTTTAGAGTACAATGAGCAGTTCTTC.

The chain uses TRBV5-5 and TRBJ2-3, with 7 bases fitting TRBD1. The germline CDR1 and CDR2 sequences are SGHKS and YYEKEE (reference sequence). V trimming: 6 bases; J trimming: 3 bases; junction bases outside the gene matches: 7. This CDR3 is built from 14 residues. This chain's CDR3 is CASNILTGTDTQYF. As DNA, the CDR3 is TGTGCCAGCAACATACTGACAGGGACAGATACGCAGTATTTT.

This chain links TRBV10-3 with TRBJ1-6; TRBD1 matches 7 bases. The CDR3 is made up of 15 amino acids. Looked up from germline, CDR1 is ENHRY and CDR2 is SYGVKD. Trimming took 2 bases from V and 8 from J; bases not matched to a gene: 6. The CDR3 region has the DNA TGTGCCATCAGTGAGACGGGCCAGGGGGATTCACCCCTCCACTTT. This gives the protein CAISETGQGDSPLHF.

CDR3 bases: TGCGCCAGCAGCTCTTCCGGGGGACTAGCGGGGGGCCCTGGGCAAGCAGATACGCAGTATTTT. Encoded protein: CASSSSGGLAGGPGQADTQYF. The V and J genes are TRBV5-1 and TRBJ2-3, with TRBD2 identical over 15 bases. Germline values: CDR1 SGHRS, CDR2 YFSETQ. J lost 4 bases, V lost 3 bases, and 18 bases had no gene match. The CDR3 is 21 residues long.

The rearrangement uses TRBV24-1 and TRBJ2-2; tentative D call: TRBD2 (5 bases). Germline CDR1 KGHDR, CDR2 SFDVKD. This CDR3 region has 13 residues. Trimming removed 4 bases from V and 6 bases from J, with 8 bases in between. This CDR3 is CATSDPGAGELFF. Here the CDR3 DNA reads TGTGCCACCAGTGACCCCGGGGCCGGGGAGCTGTTTTTT.

This chain joins TRBV6-2 or TRBV6-3 and TRBJ1-3, with D unclear. This CDR3 is built from 15 residues. Deletions cut 2 bases from V and 2 bases from J, with 10 bases between. CDR1 MNHEY and CDR2 SVGEGT come from the germline V gene. DNA for the CDR3: TGTGCCAGCAGTTACCACCGTGGGCCTGGAAACACCATATATTTT. Translating it yields CASSYHRGPGNTIYF.

V usage is TRBV6-5 and J usage is TRBJ1-2, with a weak D call TRBD1 (6 bases). Germline CDR1 is MNHEY and CDR2 is SVGAGI. The CDR3 extends over 16 amino acids. V lost 2 bases and J lost 4, with 17 bases in between. CDR3 residues: CASSYRHPDRIYGYTF. In DNA form, the CDR3 reads TGTGCCAGCAGTTACCGACACCCGGACAGAATCTATGGCTACACCTTC.

This chain links TRBV4-3 with TRBJ2-1; 11 bases fit TRBD2. The ends lost 3 bases at V and 4 bases at J; junction bases unmatched: 14. The CDR3 runs to 19 residues. Germline CDR1 LGHNA, CDR2 YSLEER. As DNA, the CDR3 is TGCGCCAGCAGCCACCCCCCCACCGCGACTAGCGGGAAATACAATGAGCAGTTCTTC. Translated, it gives CASSHPPTATSGKYNEQFF.

The rearrangement joins TRBV7-3 to TRBJ1-4; D gene ambiguous. CDR1 and CDR2 from the germline V gene are SGHTA and FQGTGA. Trimming left V 5 bases short and J 3 bases short, with 13 bases between. The CDR3 contains 15 residues. The CDR3 nucleotides read TGTGCCAGCAGCCTAGCGCCAGCTTCTAATGAAAAACTGTTTTTT. It codes for CASSLAPASNEKLFF. Together with reference TRBV7-3 and TRBJ1-4, the CDR3 gives the full variable domain: GAGVSQTPSNKVTEKGKYVELRCDPISGHTALYWYRQSLGQGPEFLIYFQGTGAADDSGLPNDRFFAVRPEGSVSTLKIQRTERGDSAVYLCASSLAPASNEKLFFGSGTQLSVL.

This chain joins TRBV18 and TRBJ2-5; TRBD2 agrees at 12 bases. The CDR3 is made up of 15 amino acids. After removal of 0 bases from V and 4 bases from J, the junction contained 0 bases not matched to a gene. Germline V gives CDR1 KGHSH, CDR2 LQKENI. CDR3: CASSPPGLAGETQYF. CDR3 coding DNA: TGTGCCAGCTCACCACCGGGACTAGCGGGAGAGACCCAGTACTTC.

The chain joins TRBV9 to TRBJ1-2; 7 positions match TRBD1. In germline, CDR1 is SGDLS, CDR2 YYNGEE. Trimming at V came to 0 bases and at J to 8 bases, leaving 7 bases not matched to a gene. CDR3 length: 14 amino acids. Written as DNA, the CDR3 is TGTGCCAGCAGCGTAGATAACAGGGGTTACGGCTACACCTTC. Translation gives CASSVDNRGYGYTF.

This chain connects TRBV3-1 (or the pseudogene TRBV3-2) to TRBJ1-2, with 8 bases that match TRBD1. This CDR3 region has 15 residues. Germline V CDR1 and CDR2: LGHDT, YNNKEL (reference sequence). V lost 5 bases to trimming and J lost 2 bases; unmatched junction nucleotides: 7. The CDR3 bases are TGTGCCAGCAGCAGGCTAGGGGACAGGAACTATGGCTACACCTTC. Translation gives CASSRLGDRNYGYTF.

V is TRBV10-3 and J is TRBJ2-1, with 9 bases aligning to TRBD2. From germline, CDR1 is ENHRY and CDR2 SYGVKD. This CDR3 has 15 residues. V lost 5 bases and J lost 2; bases outside the gene matches: 4. This CDR3 reads CAISFLAGTYNEQFF. In DNA, the CDR3 is TGTGCCATCAGTTTTCTAGCGGGAACCTACAATGAGCAGTTCTTC.